Listed here is a single TCR beta chain. This sample is part of a study of blood T cell repertoires in COVID-19. The overall study: Italy, Spain and the United States were the sources of the convalescent and acute COVID-19 samples. In each case, the material was cDNA or gDNA derived from T cells, B-cell-depleted T cells, or PBMCs.

From germline, CDR1 is KGHSH and CDR2 LQKENI. V lost 0 bases, J lost 5 bases, and 7 bases lay in between. The CDR3 contains 13 residues. Per the study methods: Estimation of nucleated cell counts was performed using reference gene primer amplification. The assay was immunoSEQ multiplex PCR, and TCRdb's table has in-frame clones only and misses some. V and J calls and clone size are given by that table; D and trimming were obtained from the DNA. This sample has fewer than 60,000 clones; about 84% occur once, and the top ten carry 20% to 25%. The rearrangement links TRBV18 to TRBJ2-5; D remains unclear. This sequence originates from a woman over 75 with acute or convalescent COVID-19. Sequences were obtained from peripheral blood. The CDR3 DNA sequence: TGTGCCAGCTCACCACCTTCCCGGGAGACCCAGTACTTC. Translation gives CASSPPSRETQYF.